These 19 T cell receptor beta chains originate from one sample sequenced in a study of CD8+ T cells in alopecia areata (dated by TCRdb to 2016 to 2018). The library was made by the immunoSEQ multiplex PCR assay. To provide template for TCR sequencing, every sample had RNA extracted and reverse transcribed into cDNA. TCRdb limited this immuneACCESS table to in-frame rearrangements with V and J called. A share of clones is missing; checked studies link under half to unresolved V genes, and the rest is unexplained. This sample has 98,000 or so clones in its table, and approximately 59% of those were observed once. Of the sample, 20% to 25% is held by the ten largest clones. Source material: CD8+ T cells sorted from blood. Receptor source: a human donor in good health.

The sample holds a few counts of this clone. The rearrangement uses TRBV5-4 and TRBJ2-2; 12 nucleotides align to TRBD2. With 4 bases clipped from V and 5 bases from J, the junction kept 12 bases outside the gene matches. Germline V gives CDR1 SGHNT, CDR2 YYREEE (reference sequence). The CDR3 consists of 18 residues. For the CDR3, the DNA is TGTGCCAGCAGCCATCCCCTAGCGGGGGGGTTATTTACCGGGGAGCTGTTTTTT. Encoded protein: CASSHPLAGGLFTGELFF. The full variable domain, completed using reference TRBV5-4 and TRBJ2-2, is ETGVTQSPTHLIKTRGQQVTLRCSSQSGHNTVSWYQQALGQGPQFIFQYYREEENGRGNFPPRFSGLQFPNYSSELNVNALELDDSALYLCASSHPLAGGLFTGELFFGEGSRLTVL.

The chain employs TRBV13 and TRBJ1-2; D gene ambiguous. V lost 1 base and J 7 bases, leaving 7 bases between the germline ends. This CDR3 is 12 amino acids long. Germline CDR1 reads PRHDT; CDR2 reads FYEKMQ (reference sequence). The CDR3: CASSLAASGYTF. For the CDR3, the DNA is TGTGCCAGCAGCTTAGCAGCCTCTGGCTACACCTTC.

The V and J genes are TRBV2 and TRBJ2-5; tentative D call: TRBD2 (6 bases). There are 14 residues in the CDR3. The V and J ends lost 4 bases and 3 bases respectively, with 12 bases between them. The V gene's germline CDR1 is SNHLY and CDR2 FYNNEI. The DNA for the CDR3 is TGTGCCAGCAGTGTTTACGGGGGTAAAGAGACCCAGTACTTC. This sequence encodes CASSVYGGKETQYF.

The chain has TRBV5-6 and TRBJ1-1, with D unclear. The CDR3 runs 14 residues. Trimming pared 0 bases from V and 4 bases from J, leaving 10 bases between. Germline V gene sequence: CDR1 SGHDT, CDR2 YYEEEE. DNA of the CDR3: TGTGCCAGCAGCTTGGTCACCTTGGGCACTGAAGCTTTCTTT. It specifies CASSLVTLGTEAFF. The full variable domain, its missing parts supplied by reference TRBV5-6 and TRBJ1-1, is DAGVTQSPTHLIKTRGQQVTLRCSPKSGHDTVSWYQQALGQGPQFIFQYYEEEERQRGNFPDRFSGHQFPNYSSELNVNALLLGDSALYLCASSLVTLGTEAFFGQGTRLTVV.

This clone was seen once. The chain links TRBV29-1 to TRBJ2-5, with a possible D match to TRBD1 (6 bases). CDR1 and CDR2 from the germline V gene are SQVTM and ANQGSEA. V was cut by 5 bases and J by 1 base, with 11 bases left in between. The CDR3 has 13 residues. CDR3 in DNA: TGCAGCGTTTTAGGGGGTTTCCAAGAGACCCAGTACTTC. Its protein product is CSVLGGFQETQYF.

V usage is TRBV30 and J usage is TRBJ1-1; D possibly corresponds to TRBD1 (5 bases). The CDR3 totals 13 residues. V was pared by 0 bases and J by 4 bases, with 9 bases between. Germline CDR1 reads GTSNPN; CDR2 reads SVGIG (reference sequence). CDR3 bases: TGTGCCTGGAGTGTACTAACAGGCACTGAAGCTTTCTTT. Protein sequence: CAWSVLTGTEAFF. Filled out from reference TRBV30 and TRBJ1-1, the complete variable domain reads SQTIHQWPATLVQPVGSPLSLECTVEGTSNPNLYWYRQAAGRGLQLLFYSVGIGQISSEVPQNLSASRPQDRQFILSSKKLLLSDSGFYLCAWSVLTGTEAFFGQGTRLTVV.

The chain combines TRBV28 with TRBJ2-5; D call uncertain. Germline lookup yields CDR1 MDHEN and CDR2 SYDVKM. V lost 2 bases and J lost 1, with 5 bases in between. There are 13 residues in the CDR3. CDR3 DNA: TGTGCCAGCAGTTTACCCGCCCAAGAGACCCAGTACTTC. Amino acids: CASSLPAQETQYF. Full variable domain (rest looked up from reference TRBV28 and TRBJ2-5): DVKVTQSSRYLVKRTGEKVFLECVQDMDHENMFWYRQDPGLGLRLIYFSYDVKMKEKGDIPEGYSVSREKKERFSLILESASTNQTSMYLCASSLPAQETQYFGPGTRLLVL.

This chain connects TRBV15 to TRBJ1-4; possibly TRBD1 for D (5 bases). From germline, CDR1 is LNHNV and CDR2 YYDKDF (reference sequence). Trimming cost V 3 bases and J 1 base, with 9 bases left between them. The CDR3 is 15 residues long. CDR3 sequence reads: CATSSADRTNEKLFF. The DNA for the CDR3 is TGTGCCACCAGCAGCGCCGACAGAACTAATGAAAAACTGTTTTTT. Filled out from reference TRBV15 and TRBJ1-4, the complete variable domain reads DAMVIQNPRYQVTQFGKPVTLSCSQTLNHNVMYWYQQKSSQAPKLLFHYYDKDFNNEADTPDNFQSRRPNTSFCFLDIRSPGLGDTAMYLCATSSADRTNEKLFFGSGTQLSVL.

This chain connects TRBV7-2 to TRBJ2-1; D not certain. Germline V gene data show CDR1 as SGHTA and CDR2 as FQGNSA. CDR3 length: 15 amino acids. Trimming pared 1 base from V and 0 bases from J, leaving 7 bases between. This chain's CDR3 is CASSLGFSSYNEQFF. For the CDR3, the DNA is TGTGCCAGCAGCTTAGGGTTCTCCTCCTACAATGAGCAGTTCTTC.

The rearrangement links TRBV7-9 to TRBJ2-2; no firm D call. The CDR3 consists of 16 residues. Trimming took off 2 bases at V and 1 base at J, with 11 bases between the two ends. The germline CDR1 and CDR2 sequences are SEHNR and FQNEAQ (reference sequence). This chain's CDR3 is CASSLLHPLNTGELFF. CDR3 nucleotide sequence: TGTGCCAGCAGCTTACTCCATCCTCTGAACACCGGGGAGCTGTTTTTT.

This clone appeared a single time. This chain joins TRBV4-1 and TRBJ1-1; no clear D gene. Germline V gene sequence: CDR1 MGHRA, CDR2 YSYEKL. The CDR3 runs to 15 residues. The V gene lost 3 bases and the J gene lost 0 bases, with 11 bases spanning the gap. Written as DNA, the CDR3 is TGCGCCAGCAGCCACGACATGGGAGTGAACACTGAAGCTTTCTTT. Translating it yields CASSHDMGVNTEAFF.

The chain links TRBV29-1 to TRBJ1-2; no definite D call. The germline V gene has CDR1 SQVTM and CDR2 ANQGSEA. V lost 4 bases to trimming and J lost 2 bases, with 5 bases between them. This CDR3 is built from 11 residues. The CDR3 sequence: CSVAANYGYTF. The CDR3 bases are TGCAGCGTTGCAGCGAACTATGGCTACACCTTC.

This rearrangement joins TRBV5-6 to TRBJ2-7; the D is unclear. This CDR3 is built from 12 residues. The V end was cut by 0 bases, the J end by 5 bases, with 6 bases between. Germline-derived CDR1 and CDR2 are SGHDT and YYEEEE. The CDR3 loop is CASSLGVHEQYF. DNA of the CDR3: TGTGCCAGCAGCTTGGGGGTTCACGAGCAGTACTTC.

The chain joins TRBV19 to TRBJ2-3; maybe TRBD2 (5 bases). The CDR3 sequence is 15 residues long. Germline values: CDR1 LNHDA, CDR2 SQIVND (reference sequence). V lost 3 bases and J lost 2, with 12 bases in between. CDR3 protein: CASSIRGSNTDTQYF. CDR3 coding DNA: TGTGCCAGTAGTATCCGGGGATCTAACACAGATACGCAGTATTTT. Supplemented by reference TRBV19 and TRBJ2-3, the full variable domain reads DGGITQSPKYLFRKEGQNVTLSCEQNLNHDAMYWYRQDPGQGLRLIYYSQIVNDFQKGDIAEGYSVSREKKESFPLTVTSAQKNPTAFYLCASSIRGSNTDTQYFGPGTRLTVL.

This clone occurred a few times. The chain has TRBV5-1 and TRBJ2-1; 8 bases agree with TRBD2. Looked up from germline, CDR1 is SGHRS and CDR2 is YFSETQ. The V gene end was trimmed by 2 bases and the J gene end by 7 bases; junction bases not matched to a gene: 11. The CDR3 sequence is 16 residues long. DNA for the CDR3: TGCGCCAGCAGCTTAATCTCGGGGGGGCCTAGGAATGAGCAGTTCTTC. Residues: CASSLISGGPRNEQFF.

This sequence joins TRBV5-1 and TRBJ2-7; 9 bases align to TRBD1. CDR1 is SGHRS, CDR2 YFSETQ, per germline. The CDR3 spans 19 residues. Unmatched junction bases numbered 20, after V lost 7 bases and J lost 0 bases. The DNA of the CDR3 is TGCGCCAGCCGGGTCCGGCCGGGACAGGGAATCGGGAGCTCCTACGAGCAGTACTTC. Translated: CASRVRPGQGIGSSYEQYF.

The chain recombines TRBV7-9 with TRBJ2-3, with D tentatively TRBD2 (6 bases). CDR1 and CDR2 from the germline V gene are SEHNR and FQNEAQ (reference sequence). V gave up 5 bases and J gave up 3 bases, with 9 bases separating them. This CDR3 is built from 13 residues. The CDR3 coding sequence is TGTGCCAGCAGCCCCGGACTAACAGATACGCAGTATTTT. It specifies CASSPGLTDTQYF.

Written as DNA, the CDR3 is TGTGCCAGCAGTTCGATAGCACAGAACTACGAGCAGTACTTC. The encoded protein is CASSSIAQNYEQYF. The chain links TRBV27 to TRBJ2-7; no reliable D call. Germline CDR1 reads MNHEY; CDR2 reads SMNVEV (reference sequence). V was clipped by 4 bases and J by 3 bases, with 13 bases between them. This CDR3 has 14 amino acids.

This clone has just a few counts. The chain joins TRBV6-1 to TRBJ2-3, with 8 bases that match TRBD1. The germline V gene encodes CDR1 MNHNS and CDR2 SASEGT. CDR3 length: 15 amino acids. V lost 10 bases to trimming and J lost 2 bases; unmatched junction nucleotides: 11. The CDR3 is CATGQGALYTDTQYF. The CDR3 DNA follows: TGTGCCACCGGGCAGGGGGCACTATACACAGATACGCAGTATTTT.